This is a list of T cell receptor beta chains from one sample in a study of radiotherapy plus CTLA-4 blockade in lung cancer. The assay was immunoSEQ multiplex PCR, and TCRdb's table has in-frame clones only and misses some. The sample contains around 40,000 clones, more than 65% of which appear only once. Sample: peripheral blood, taken from a patient treated with radiotherapy plus ipilimumab. The receptors here all came from a human donor with non-small cell lung cancer who had stable disease on radiotherapy plus ipilimumab. Each CDR3 is given with its conserved first and last residue. Each record gives: clone size, V gene, J gene, D gene, CDR3 DNA, CDR3 protein. The D gene is left open where the match is weak. Not every row has a clone size; where given, it reads once, few, many or a size class.

clone_size: .
v_call: TRBV27
j_call: TRBJ1-1
d_call: .
cdr3_nt: TGTGCCAGCAGTTTAAAGGGAGGAGACACTGAAGCTTTCTTT
cdr3_aa: CASSLKGGDTEAFF

clone_size: .
v_call: TRBV9
j_call: TRBJ1-2
d_call: TRBD1
cdr3_nt: TGTGCCAGCAGCGTAGACACAGGGGTACGTGGCTACACCTTC
cdr3_aa: CASSVDTGVRGYTF

clone_size: .
v_call: TRBV7-2
j_call: TRBJ1-5
d_call: .
cdr3_nt: TGTGCCAGCAGCTTACAACGAGTCCAGCCCCAGCATTTT
cdr3_aa: CASSLQRVQPQHF

clone_size: large
v_call: TRBV5-1
j_call: TRBJ2-3
d_call: .
cdr3_nt: TGCGCCAGCAGCTTGGATTGGCGGGGCTCAGATACGCAGTATTTT
cdr3_aa: CASSLDWRGSDTQYF

clone_size: .
v_call: TRBV4-3
j_call: TRBJ1-2
d_call: .
cdr3_nt: TGCGCCAGCAGCCTCCGGGTGTGGGACTATGGCTACACCTTC
cdr3_aa: CASSLRVWDYGYTF

clone_size: .
v_call: TRBV7-9
j_call: TRBJ2-1
d_call: TRBD2
cdr3_nt: TGTGCCAGCAGCTTAGTGGGGGGGTACTCCTACAATGAGCAGTTCTTC
cdr3_aa: CASSLVGGYSYNEQFF

clone_size: once
v_call: TRBV18
j_call: TRBJ2-1
d_call: .
cdr3_nt: TGTGCCAGCTCCCGCCGGGACACCACCTACAATGAGCAGTTCTTC
cdr3_aa: CASSRRDTTYNEQFF

clone_size: few
v_call: TRBV7-2
j_call: TRBJ2-7
d_call: .
cdr3_nt: TGTGCCAGCAGCTTACCGGGGATACTCGAGCAGTACTTC
cdr3_aa: CASSLPGILEQYF

clone_size: few
v_call: TRBV7-6
j_call: TRBJ2-7
d_call: .
cdr3_nt: TGTGCCAGCAGCGCCGGGGGTGGGACCGTTACCTACGAGCAGTACTTC
cdr3_aa: CASSAGGGTVTYEQYF

clone_size: once
v_call: TRBV9
j_call: TRBJ1-1
d_call: TRBD1
cdr3_nt: TGTGCCAGCAGCTCTCGGACAGGGGGCACTGAAGCTTTCTTT
cdr3_aa: CASSSRTGGTEAFF

clone_size: .
v_call: TRBV2
j_call: TRBJ1-6
d_call: TRBD1
cdr3_nt: TGTGCCAGCAGCAGAGGGACAGTAGATAATTCACCCCTCCACTTT
cdr3_aa: CASSRGTVDNSPLHF

clone_size: .
v_call: TRBV2
j_call: TRBJ2-1
d_call: TRBD2
cdr3_nt: TGTGCCAGCCGACTCGGGCGGGGGGGCTACAATGAGCAGTTCTTC
cdr3_aa: CASRLGRGGYNEQFF

clone_size: .
v_call: TRBV6-1
j_call: TRBJ2-1
d_call: .
cdr3_nt: TGTGCCAGCAGTGAAGTCTCTAACAATGAGCAGTTCTTC
cdr3_aa: CASSEVSNNEQFF

clone_size: .
v_call: TRBV6-5
j_call: TRBJ1-1
d_call: .
cdr3_nt: TGTGCCAGCAGGGAGCCAGGTCGGGGTACTGAAGCTTTCTTT
cdr3_aa: CASREPGRGTEAFF

clone_size: .
v_call: TRBV6-6
j_call: TRBJ1-6
d_call: .
cdr3_nt: TGTGCCAGCAAGGTACCGGAGTCACCCCTCCACTTT
cdr3_aa: CASKVPESPLHF

clone_size: .
v_call: TRBV27
j_call: TRBJ1-2
d_call: .
cdr3_nt: TGTGCCAGCAAGCGCACCCAGGGGCGGGATGGCTACACCTTC
cdr3_aa: CASKRTQGRDGYTF

clone_size: .
v_call: TRBV4-2
j_call: TRBJ2-3
d_call: TRBD2
cdr3_nt: TGTGCCAGCAGCCAAACCGGACTAGCGGGAACAGATACGCAGTATTTT
cdr3_aa: CASSQTGLAGTDTQYF

clone_size: .
v_call: TRBV30
j_call: TRBJ1-4
d_call: .
cdr3_nt: TGTGCCTGGAGTGTACGTGCAGGGATGGGTGAAAAACTGTTTTTT
cdr3_aa: CAWSVRAGMGEKLFF

clone_size: .
v_call: TRBV23-1
j_call: TRBJ2-7
d_call: TRBD1
cdr3_nt: TGCGCCAGCAGTCAGACCGGGACAGGAGATTACGAGCAGTACTTC
cdr3_aa: CASSQTGTGDYEQYF

clone_size: .
v_call: TRBV5-1
j_call: TRBJ2-3
d_call: .
cdr3_nt: TGCGCCAGCAGCCCCGGGAGCGGAGGTACGCAGTATTTT
cdr3_aa: CASSPGSGGTQYF

clone_size: .
v_call: TRBV27
j_call: TRBJ1-2
d_call: TRBD1
cdr3_nt: TGTGCCAGCAGTCCTCGACAGGGGGACGTAACTAACTATGGCTACACCTTC
cdr3_aa: CASSPRQGDVTNYGYTF

clone_size: few
v_call: TRBV6-1
j_call: TRBJ1-1
d_call: TRBD1
cdr3_nt: TGTGCCAGCGGCCTGGGACAGCGGATGAACACTGAAGCTTTCTTT
cdr3_aa: CASGLGQRMNTEAFF

clone_size: once
v_call: TRBV10-2
j_call: TRBJ2-2
d_call: TRBD2
cdr3_nt: TGCGCCAGCAGTGGGCCTAGCGGAGATCCGCGGGGCGGGGAGCTGTTTTTT
cdr3_aa: CASSGPSGDPRGGELFF